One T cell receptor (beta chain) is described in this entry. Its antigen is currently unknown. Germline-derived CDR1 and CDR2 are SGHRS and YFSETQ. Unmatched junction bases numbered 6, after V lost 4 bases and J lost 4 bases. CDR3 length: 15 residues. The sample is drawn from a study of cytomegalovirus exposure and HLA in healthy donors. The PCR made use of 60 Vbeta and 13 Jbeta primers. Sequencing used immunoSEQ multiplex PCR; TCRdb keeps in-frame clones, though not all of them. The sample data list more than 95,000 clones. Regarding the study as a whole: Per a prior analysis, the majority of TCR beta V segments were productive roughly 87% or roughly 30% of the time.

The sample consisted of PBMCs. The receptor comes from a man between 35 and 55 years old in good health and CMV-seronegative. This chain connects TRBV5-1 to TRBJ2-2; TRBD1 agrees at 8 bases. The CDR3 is CASSRTGSPTGELFF. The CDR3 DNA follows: TGCGCCAGCAGCAGGACAGGGTCGCCCACCGGGGAGCTGTTTTTT.